These 32 T cell receptor beta chains share one sample of origin, sequenced in a study of shared T cell receptors in the human thymus. The assay was immunoSEQ multiplex PCR, and TCRdb's table has in-frame clones only and misses some. The table includes more than 550,000 clones, about 89% detected once. These data were also reused for a study on human thymus T cells.

Sequences were obtained from thymocytes. These TCRs come from a boy younger than two with a congenital heart defect.

This clone has more than one count but fewer than ten. J is TRBJ2-4 and V is TRBV28; D is perhaps TRBD1 (5 bases). V lost 5 bases to trimming and J lost 0 bases, with 14 bases between them. From germline, CDR1 is MDHEN and CDR2 SYDVKM. The CDR3 is 16 residues long. In DNA, the CDR3 is TGTGCCAGCAGTCGCCCAGGGTATCAAGCCAAAAACATTCAGTACTTC. Amino acids: CASSRPGYQAKNIQYF.

This chain uses TRBV27 with TRBJ1-5; perhaps TRBD1 as D (5 bases). Per germline, CDR1 MNHEY and CDR2 SMNVEV (reference sequence). This CDR3 is built from 13 residues. The V end lost 2 bases, the J end lost 6 bases, and 8 bases lay between the germline ends. CDR3 sequence reads: CASSLNQGQPQHF. CDR3 nucleotides: TGTGCCAGCAGTTTAAATCAGGGTCAGCCCCAGCATTTT.

V is TRBV5-4 and J is TRBJ2-3; D uncertain. V was cut by 0 bases and J by 2 bases, with 7 bases left in between. CDR1 and CDR2 (germline): SGHNT, YYREEE (reference sequence). The CDR3 consists of 14 residues. DNA for the CDR3: TGTGCCAGCAGCTTGGTGGAGCCCACAGATACGCAGTATTTT. Protein: CASSLVEPTDTQYF.

The chain combines TRBV28 with TRBJ1-5, with 8 bases lining up with TRBD1. Germline assignment: CDR1 MDHEN and CDR2 SYDVKM. CDR3 length: 14 residues. The trim removed 6 bases at V and 7 bases at J, leaving 8 bases unmatched. CDR3 nucleotides: TGTGCCAGCAGCTTGGACAGGGTAGGCCAGCCCCAGCATTTT. Translated, it gives CASSLDRVGQPQHF. The full variable domain, its missing parts supplied by reference TRBV28 and TRBJ1-5, is DVKVTQSSRYLVKRTGEKVFLECVQDMDHENMFWYRQDPGLGLRLIYFSYDVKMKEKGDIPEGYSVSREKKERFSLILESASTNQTSMYLCASSLDRVGQPQHFGDGTRLSIL.

The chain couples TRBV5-1 to TRBJ2-7, with 10 bases that match TRBD1. Looked up from germline, CDR1 is SGHRS and CDR2 is YFSETQ. Losses at the gene ends were 0 bases for V and 3 bases for J; bases not matched to a gene: 0. The CDR3 is 14 residues long. CDR3 residues: CASSLGTGGYEQYF. CDR3 bases: TGCGCCAGCAGCTTGGGGACAGGGGGCTACGAGCAGTACTTC. The whole variable domain, remainder taken from reference TRBV5-1 and TRBJ2-7, is KAGVTQTPRYLIKTRGQQVTLSCSPISGHRSVSWYQQTPGQGLQFLFEYFSETQRNKGNFPGRFSGRQFSNSRSEMNVSTLELGDSALYLCASSLGTGGYEQYFGPGTRLTVT.

The V call is TRBV19, the J call TRBJ2-3; a possible D gene is TRBD1 (6 bases). Germline CDR1 LNHDA, CDR2 SQIVND (reference sequence). Trimming removed 1 base at V and 3 bases at J, with 8 bases between. The CDR3 sequence is 14 residues long. Here the CDR3 reads CASSIVGQTDTQYF. DNA of the CDR3: TGTGCCAGTAGTATAGTAGGACAGACAGATACGCAGTATTTT.

This clone was counted a single time. The CDR3 nucleotides read TGTGCCAGCAGTGAAACGGCGGGAGGGACCTACAATGAGCAGTTCTTC. Its translation is CASSETAGGTYNEQFF. The rearrangement joins TRBV2 to TRBJ2-1; the match to TRBD2 covers 9 bases. Unmatched junction bases numbered 4, after V lost 2 bases and J lost 2 bases. Germline CDR1 SNHLY, CDR2 FYNNEI. There are 16 residues in the CDR3.

The J gene is TRBJ1-2, the V gene TRBV18; D gene ambiguous. Germline V CDR1 and CDR2: KGHSH, LQKENI. This CDR3 is built from 11 residues. Trimming stripped 8 bases from V and 6 bases from J, with 10 bases between. CDR3 sequence reads: CASDTGNGYTF. The CDR3 coding sequence is TGTGCCAGCGACACGGGAAATGGCTACACCTTC.

The V gene is TRBV29-1, the J gene TRBJ2-4, with 9 bases lining up with TRBD1. J was trimmed by 5 bases and V by 1 base; bases with no gene match: 6. CDR1 is SQVTM, CDR2 ANQGSEA, per germline. There are 15 residues in the CDR3. CDR3 in amino acids: CSVEASDRGENIQYF. CDR3 sequence (DNA): TGCAGCGTTGAAGCCTCCGACAGGGGGGAAAACATTCAGTACTTC.

The rearrangement links TRBV28 to TRBJ2-1; TRBD1 agrees at 11 bases. CDR1 is MDHEN, CDR2 SYDVKM, per germline. The junction had 12 bases not matched to a gene; V was cut back by 6 bases and J by 8 bases. This CDR3 is built from 16 residues. CDR3 loop: CASSGLWTGGVDEQFF. CDR3 DNA sequence: TGTGCCAGCAGCGGGTTATGGACAGGGGGCGTTGATGAGCAGTTCTTC.

The chain uses TRBV6-5 and TRBJ1-1; tentatively, D is TRBD1 (6 bases). This CDR3 region has 14 residues. Germline loops: CDR1 MNHEY, CDR2 SVGAGI. The V end lost 2 bases, the J end lost 5 bases, and 12 bases lay between the germline ends. For the CDR3, the DNA is TGTGCCAGCAGTTACCGAGGGGGGGGGACTGAAGCTTTCTTT. This translates into CASSYRGGGTEAFF.

The CDR3: CASSDGRGLYF. CDR3 DNA sequence: TGTGCCAGCAGTGACGGGCGGGGACTGTATTTT. V usage is TRBV6-4 and J usage is TRBJ2-3, with D maybe TRBD2 (6 bases). The CDR3 totals 11 residues. V lost 2 bases and J lost 14, with 11 bases in between. Germline V gives CDR1 MRHNA, CDR2 SNTAGT.

The chain recombines TRBV4-3 with TRBJ1-6; perhaps TRBD1 as D (6 bases). The V gene's germline CDR1 is LGHNA and CDR2 YSLEER. V gave up 0 bases and J gave up 6 bases, with 9 bases separating them. The CDR3 sequence is 15 residues long. CDR3 sequence reads: CASSQDGQLNSPLHF. CDR3 in DNA: TGCGCCAGCAGCCAAGACGGACAGCTTAATTCACCCCTCCACTTT.

This rearrangement joins TRBV15 to TRBJ1-5; 7 nucleotides match TRBD1. This CDR3 has 15 amino acids. The germline V gene encodes CDR1 LNHNV and CDR2 YYDKDF (reference sequence). J gave up 6 bases and V 0 bases, and 5 bases lay outside the gene matches. CDR3 sequence reads: CATSRDDRVAQPQHF. Written as DNA, the CDR3 is TGTGCCACCAGCAGAGATGACAGGGTGGCTCAGCCCCAGCATTTT.

The genes are TRBV7-2 and TRBJ1-2; D ambiguous. V lost 5 bases, J lost 0 bases, and 16 bases lay in between. The CDR3 covers 16 residues. Germline CDR1 reads SGHTA; CDR2 reads FQGNSA. CDR3 DNA: TGTGCCAGCAGCAAGGAGAATCTCCATACTAACTATGGCTACACCTTC. This codes for CASSKENLHTNYGYTF. The whole variable domain, remainder taken from reference TRBV7-2 and TRBJ1-2, is GAGVSQSPSNKVTEKGKDVELRCDPISGHTALYWYRQSLGQGLEFLIYFQGNSAPDKSGLPSDRFSAERTGGSVSTLTIQRTQQEDSAVYLCASSKENLHTNYGYTFGSGTRLTVV.

As regards this clone: A junction boundary mismatches the germline segment, possibly from a read error. The same CDR3 is also encoded by other DNA sequences in this sample. The chain couples TRBV10-2 to TRBJ1-6; 7 positions match TRBD1. CDR1 is WSHSY, CDR2 SAAADI, per germline. The CDR3 has 16 residues. CDR3: CASLTGPSSYNSPLHF. The DNA for the CDR3 is TGCGCCAGCCTGACAGGGCCAAGCTCCTATAATTCCCCCCTCCACTTT.

This chain connects TRBV14 to TRBJ1-2; D perhaps matches TRBD1 (5 bases). CDR1 is SGHDN and CDR2 is FVKESK in the germline V gene. Trimming pared 5 bases from V and 1 base from J, leaving 11 bases between. The CDR3 is 14 amino acids. The CDR3 is CASSRGLGNYGYTF. DNA of the CDR3: TGTGCCAGCAGCAGGGGATTGGGTAACTATGGCTACACCTTC.

This clone has only one observation. The CDR3 loop is CASARPANYGYTF. The CDR3 nucleotides are TGTGCCAGCGCCAGGCCTGCTAACTATGGCTACACCTTC. The V gene is TRBV9, the J gene TRBJ1-2; D gene ambiguous. The CDR3 is 13 amino acids. V lost 7 bases to trimming and J lost 0 bases, with 10 bases between them. Germline lookup yields CDR1 SGDLS and CDR2 YYNGEE.

The chain uses TRBV18 and TRBJ1-4, with D possibly TRBD1 on 6 matching bases. Per germline, CDR1 KGHSH and CDR2 LQKENI. This CDR3 is built from 17 residues. V was trimmed by 1 base and J by 3 bases, leaving 15 bases between them. CDR3 sequence (DNA): TGTGCCAGCTCACCACGGACAGAAGTACTGGCTAATGAAAAACTGTTTTTT. This encodes CASSPRTEVLANEKLFF.

CDR3 loop: CATSRADGMNTEAFF. CDR3 in DNA: TGTGCCACCAGCAGAGCAGACGGGATGAACACTGAAGCTTTCTTT. The V call is TRBV15, the J call TRBJ1-1; D not resolved. The CDR3 totals 15 residues. Trimming removed 1 base at V and 0 bases at J, with 9 bases between. Germline loops: CDR1 LNHNV, CDR2 YYDKDF (reference sequence).

For the CDR3, the DNA is TGTGCCTGGAGTGTACCCCGAGGGATGGGCTACGAGCAGTACTTC. Protein product: CAWSVPRGMGYEQYF. The gene calls are TRBV30 and TRBJ2-7, with D possibly being TRBD2 (5 bases). The CDR3 consists of 15 residues. V was shortened by 0 bases and J by 3 bases, with 15 bases between the two germline ends. Germline V gene sequence: CDR1 GTSNPN, CDR2 SVGIG (reference sequence).

V is TRBV30 and J is TRBJ1-2; 7 nucleotides line up with TRBD1. Germline CDR1 reads GTSNPN; CDR2 reads SVGIG (reference sequence). The CDR3 sequence is 17 residues long. V lost 3 bases and J lost 5; bases outside the gene matches: 18. CDR3 in amino acids: CAWRPYRGLGWGYGYTF. The CDR3 DNA sequence: TGTGCCTGGAGACCCTACAGGGGCCTGGGGTGGGGATATGGCTACACCTTC. The full variable domain, with the rest looked up from reference TRBV30 and TRBJ1-2, is SQTIHQWPATLVQPVGSPLSLECTVEGTSNPNLYWYRQAAGRGLQLLFYSVGIGQISSEVPQNLSASRPQDRQFILSSKKLLLSDSGFYLCAWRPYRGLGWGYGYTFGSGTRLTVV.

J is TRBJ2-1 and V is TRBV5-1; a possible D gene is TRBD2 (7 bases). CDR1 and CDR2 (germline): SGHRS, YFSETQ. Deletions cut 0 bases from V and 8 bases from J, with 21 bases between. The CDR3 length is 17 residues. The chain's CDR3 is CASSLGGGVDRTYEQFF. In DNA, the CDR3 is TGCGCCAGCAGCTTGGGGGGGGGCGTAGACAGAACCTATGAGCAGTTCTTC.

V gene TRBV21-1 combines with J gene TRBJ1-5; the table's D call, TRBD1, has no DNA check behind it. TRBV21-1 is termed a pseudogene. The CDR3 runs 12 residues. DNA for the CDR3: TGCCCGAACAGGGAGCACAATCAGCCCCAGCATTTT. Translating it yields CPNREHNQPQHF.

This rearrangement joins TRBV27 to TRBJ2-3; 11 bases line up with TRBD2. After removal of 0 bases from V and 1 base from J, the junction contained 3 bases not matched to a gene. Germline V gene sequence: CDR1 MNHEY, CDR2 SMNVEV (reference sequence). The CDR3 totals 17 residues. The CDR3 sequence: CASSLSILAGGTDTQYF. The CDR3 bases are TGTGCCAGCAGTTTATCGATACTAGCGGGGGGCACAGATACGCAGTATTTT.

About this clone itself: A read error may produce the germline difference seen at one junction end. Other DNA sequences in the sample encode the same CDR3. The V call is TRBV5-4, the J call TRBJ1-6, with TRBD1 matching over 9 bases. This CDR3 contains 18 residues. Germline V CDR1 and CDR2: SGHNT, YYREEE (reference sequence). For the CDR3, the DNA is TGTGCCAGCAGCTTCACCGGACAGGGGTGTTCCTATAATTCCCCCCTCCACTTT. The encoded protein is CASSFTGQGCSYNSPLHF.

This sequence joins TRBV13 and TRBJ1-2; 8 bases are shared with TRBD1. Per the germline V gene, CDR1 is PRHDT and CDR2 is FYEKMQ (reference sequence). The CDR3 contains 17 residues. Losses at the gene ends were 1 base for V and 4 bases for J; bases not matched to a gene: 11. Written as DNA, the CDR3 is TGTGCCAGCAGCTTAGTGGGGTCCCGGGACAGGCCCTATGGCTACACCTTC. Translated: CASSLVGSRDRPYGYTF.

The genes are TRBV27 and TRBJ2-7; 8 nucleotides line up with TRBD1. Germline assignment: CDR1 MNHEY and CDR2 SMNVEV (reference sequence). With V trimmed by 5 bases and J by 0 bases, 6 bases remained unmatched. The CDR3 extends over 15 amino acids. CDR3 sequence reads: CASSETGEGSYEQYF. The CDR3 DNA is TGTGCCAGCAGTGAGACAGGGGAAGGCTCCTACGAGCAGTACTTC.

The rearrangement joins TRBV27 to TRBJ1-1, with D maybe TRBD1 (6 bases). Looked up from germline, CDR1 is MNHEY and CDR2 is SMNVEV (reference sequence). This CDR3 is 13 amino acids long. Trimming removed 8 bases at V and 4 bases at J, with 14 bases between. Here the CDR3 reads CASRPPGATEAFF. Here the CDR3 DNA reads TGTGCCAGCCGGCCCCCAGGGGCCACTGAAGCTTTCTTT.

This chain connects TRBV21-1 to TRBJ2-1; no DNA check was done on the table's D call, TRBD2. TRBV21-1 is a listed pseudogene. CDR3 size: 14 residues. The CDR3 reads CASSGGEGRDEQFF. In nucleotides, the CDR3 is TGTGCCAGCAGCGGGGGGGAGGGCCGTGATGAGCAGTTCTTC.

The J gene is TRBJ2-7, the V gene TRBV9; 7 positions match TRBD2. CDR1 and CDR2 (germline): SGDLS, YYNGEE. The CDR3 loop spans 19 amino acids. V lost 1 base, J lost 3 bases, and 19 bases stayed unmatched. CDR3 region: CASSVSPERGESMGYEQYF. The CDR3 DNA reads TGTGCCAGCAGCGTATCCCCTGAACGGGGGGAATCTATGGGCTACGAGCAGTACTTC. Full variable domain (missing parts from reference TRBV9 and TRBJ2-7): DSGVTQTPKHLITATGQRVTLRCSPRSGDLSVYWYQQSLDQGLQFLIQYYNGEERAKGNILERFSAQQFPDLHSELNLSSLELGDSALYFCASSVSPERGESMGYEQYFGPGTRLTVT.

The chain carries TRBV25-1 and TRBJ2-3; 9 positions agree with TRBD2. Germline CDR1 is MGHDK and CDR2 is SYGVNS. The CDR3 extends over 16 amino acids. Losses at the gene ends were 4 bases for V and 6 bases for J; bases not matched to a gene: 11. This CDR3 is CASSALLAGQRDTQYF. CDR3 sequence (DNA): TGTGCCAGCAGTGCCCTCCTAGCGGGGCAGCGGGATACGCAGTATTTT.